This T cell receptor beta chain stems from a study of cytomegalovirus exposure and HLA in healthy donors (dated by TCRdb to 2017 to 2019). In the study overall: According to a later analysis, one platform produced both the 120 validation repertoires and the 730 or so repertoires of the first cohort. The aim of the study was to test whether cataloging public T cell receptors could identify signatures of past pathogen exposure. To predict cytomegalovirus infection status, the study brought together high-throughput TCR immunosequencing, statistical association of individual TCRs with disease status, and machine learning. A separate validation cohort of 100 to 150 different subjects was used in addition to the roughly 720-subject first cohort.

Worth noting for this clone: The antigen it recognizes is unknown. No base quality information exists; no much larger clone differs at one position.

The investigation overall reported the following: A few of the identified cytomegalovirus-associated TCR beta chains were confirmed in vitro to be specific for cytomegalovirus antigens. A later analysis had no HLA typing for the validation cohort, so co-occurrence there was scored across all 120 repertoires. Most TCR sequences were observed very rarely across donors, whereas some public TCRs were present in many individuals. In both the original and validation cohorts, the classifier was reported to diagnose cytomegalovirus status with high specificity and sensitivity. According to the authors, the approach could potentially be generalized to other disease states and immunological phenotypes. In a later analysis, TCRs clustered in the first cohort were found to also tend to co-occur in the 130 or so validation repertoires, with 90% to 95% of cluster scores above 0. A total of roughly 160 TCR beta chains were listed by the study as associated with cytomegalovirus.

Separate from the approximately 700-subject first cohort, the validation cohort of roughly 110 subjects was the group to which the donors belonged. The library was produced with the immunoSEQ multiplex PCR assay. As for how the authors treated the data: A statistical classification framework was developed to diagnose cytomegalovirus status using the catalog of TCR beta chain sequences. TCRdb took over this immuneACCESS table, retaining in-frame rearrangements with V and J assigned. Such tables are incomplete; in checked studies, under half of the missing clones stem from an unresolved V gene, and the remainder is unexplained. The D gene and trimming were derived from the DNA, and the V and J assignments and clone size from that table. Across this sample there are about 130,000 clones, with approximately 89% seen only once. The ten most abundant clones make up 0.95% to 1.5% of the sample. The clonotype was recovered from a woman aged 18-29 years in good health and CMV-seronegative. Specimen: PBMCs.

In nucleotides, the sequence is TGTGCCAGCTCACCGCCGGGGGGGGTCGATGAAGCTTTCTTT. It translates to CASSPPGGVDEAFF. The sequence is built from TRBV18 and TRBJ1-1, and possibly TRBD1, on 5 matching bases. V is pared back by 3 bases and J by 7 bases, with 15 bases lying between the germline termini. Measured from the cysteine to the phenylalanine, the CDR3 is 14 residues long. CDR3 DNA is the only sequence kept; it has 42 bases, read in frame from the first base. The germline V gene gives CDR1 as KGHSH and CDR2 as LQKENI. With the portions outside the CDR3 filled from the reference TRBV18 and TRBJ1-1 genes, the complete variable region becomes NAGVMQNPRHLVRRRGQEARLRCSPMKGHSHVYWYRQLPEEGLKFMVYLQKENIIDESGMPKERFSAEFPKEGPSILRIQQVVRGDSAAYFCASSPPGGVDEAFFGQGTRLTVV.